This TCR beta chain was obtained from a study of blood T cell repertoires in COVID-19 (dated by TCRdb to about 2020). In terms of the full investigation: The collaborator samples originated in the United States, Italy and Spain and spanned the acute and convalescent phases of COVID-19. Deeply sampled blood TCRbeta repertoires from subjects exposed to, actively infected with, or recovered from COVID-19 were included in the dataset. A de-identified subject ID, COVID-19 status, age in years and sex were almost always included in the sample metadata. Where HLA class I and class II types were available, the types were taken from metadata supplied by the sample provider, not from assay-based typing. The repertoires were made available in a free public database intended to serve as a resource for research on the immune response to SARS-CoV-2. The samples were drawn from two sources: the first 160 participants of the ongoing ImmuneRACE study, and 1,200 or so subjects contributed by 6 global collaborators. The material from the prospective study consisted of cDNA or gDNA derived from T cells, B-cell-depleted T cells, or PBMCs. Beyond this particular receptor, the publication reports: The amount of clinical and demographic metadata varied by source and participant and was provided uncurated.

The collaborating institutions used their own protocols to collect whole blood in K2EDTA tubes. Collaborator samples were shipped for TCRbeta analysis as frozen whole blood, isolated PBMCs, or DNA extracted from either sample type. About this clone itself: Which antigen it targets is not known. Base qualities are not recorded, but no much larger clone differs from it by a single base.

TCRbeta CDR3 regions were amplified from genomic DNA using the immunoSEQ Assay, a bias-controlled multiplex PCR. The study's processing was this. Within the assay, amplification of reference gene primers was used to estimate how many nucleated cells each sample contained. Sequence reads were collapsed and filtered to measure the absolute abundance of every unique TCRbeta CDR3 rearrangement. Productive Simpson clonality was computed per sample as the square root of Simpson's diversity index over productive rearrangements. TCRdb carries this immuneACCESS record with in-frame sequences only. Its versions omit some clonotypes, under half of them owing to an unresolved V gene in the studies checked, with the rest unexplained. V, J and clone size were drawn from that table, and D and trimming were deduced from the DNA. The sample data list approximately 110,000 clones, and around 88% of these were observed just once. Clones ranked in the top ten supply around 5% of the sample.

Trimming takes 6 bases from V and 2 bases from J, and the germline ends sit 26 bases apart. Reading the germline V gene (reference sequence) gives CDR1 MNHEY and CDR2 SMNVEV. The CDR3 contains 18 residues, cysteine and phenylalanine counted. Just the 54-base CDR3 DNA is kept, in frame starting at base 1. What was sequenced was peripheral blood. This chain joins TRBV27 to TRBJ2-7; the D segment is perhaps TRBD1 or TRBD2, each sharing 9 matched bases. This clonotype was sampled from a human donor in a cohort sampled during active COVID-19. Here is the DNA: TGTGCCAGCAGACGGGACAGGGATGTGACTAGCGGTGCCTACGAGCAGTACTTC. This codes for CASRRDRDVTSGAYEQYF.